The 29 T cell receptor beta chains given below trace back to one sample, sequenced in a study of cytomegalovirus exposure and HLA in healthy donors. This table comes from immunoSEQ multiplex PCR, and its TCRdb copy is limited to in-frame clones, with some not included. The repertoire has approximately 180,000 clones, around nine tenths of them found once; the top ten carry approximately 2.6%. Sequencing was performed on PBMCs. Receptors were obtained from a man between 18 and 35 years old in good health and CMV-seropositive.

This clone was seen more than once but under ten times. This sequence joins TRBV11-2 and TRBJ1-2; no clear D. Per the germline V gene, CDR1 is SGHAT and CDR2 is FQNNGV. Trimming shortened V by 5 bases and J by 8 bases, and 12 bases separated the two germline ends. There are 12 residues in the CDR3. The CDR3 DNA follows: TGTGCCAGCAGCGCGGGCCCATTGGGCTACACCTTC. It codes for CASSAGPLGYTF.

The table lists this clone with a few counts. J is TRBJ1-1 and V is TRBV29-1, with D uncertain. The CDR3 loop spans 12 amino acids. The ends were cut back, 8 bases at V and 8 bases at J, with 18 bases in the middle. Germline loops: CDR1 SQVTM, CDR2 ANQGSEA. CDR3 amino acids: CSLTSGRGEAFF. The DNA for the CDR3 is TGCAGCCTCACCTCTGGGCGAGGGGAAGCTTTCTTT.

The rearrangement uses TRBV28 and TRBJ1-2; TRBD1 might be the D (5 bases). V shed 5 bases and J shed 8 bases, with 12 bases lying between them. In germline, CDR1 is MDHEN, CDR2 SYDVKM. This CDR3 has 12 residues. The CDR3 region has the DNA TGTGCCAGCAGTCACACCGGGGGGGGCTACACCTTC. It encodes CASSHTGGGYTF.

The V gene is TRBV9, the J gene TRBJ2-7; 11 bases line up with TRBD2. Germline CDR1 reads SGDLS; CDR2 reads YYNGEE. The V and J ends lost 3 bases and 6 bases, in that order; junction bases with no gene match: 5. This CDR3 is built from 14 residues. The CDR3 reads CASSAGTSGIEQYF. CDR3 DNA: TGTGCCAGCAGCGCCGGGACTAGCGGTATCGAGCAGTACTTC.

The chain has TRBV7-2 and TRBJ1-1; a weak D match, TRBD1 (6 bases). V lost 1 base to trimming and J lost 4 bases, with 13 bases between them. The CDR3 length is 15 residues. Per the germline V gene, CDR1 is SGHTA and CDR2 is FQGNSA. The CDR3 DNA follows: TGTGCCAGCAGCTTAGTGACAGGCGTGGGCACTGAAGCTTTCTTT. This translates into CASSLVTGVGTEAFF.

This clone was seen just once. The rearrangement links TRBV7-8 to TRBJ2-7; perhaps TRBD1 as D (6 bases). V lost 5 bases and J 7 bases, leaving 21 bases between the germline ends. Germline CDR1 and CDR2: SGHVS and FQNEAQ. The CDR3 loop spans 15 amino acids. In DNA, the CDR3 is TGTGCCAGCAGCACTACAGGGACCTCGTCGGAAGAGCAGTACTTC. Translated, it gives CASSTTGTSSEEQYF.

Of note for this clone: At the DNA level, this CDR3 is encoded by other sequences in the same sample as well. DNA of the CDR3: TGTGCCAGCAGCCGACTCCAATCTAACACCGGGGAGCTGTTTTTT. It codes for CASSRLQSNTGELFF. The chain joins TRBV27 to TRBJ2-2, with D unclear. The V gene's germline CDR1 is MNHEY and CDR2 SMNVEV (reference sequence). CDR3 size: 15 residues. Between the trimmed V and J ends, which lost 6 bases and 2 bases, there was a span of 13 bases.

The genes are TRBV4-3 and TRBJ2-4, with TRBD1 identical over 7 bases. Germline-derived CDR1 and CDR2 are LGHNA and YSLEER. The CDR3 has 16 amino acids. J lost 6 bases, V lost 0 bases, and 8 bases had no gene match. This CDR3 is CASSQDRKGGANIQYF. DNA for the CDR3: TGCGCCAGCAGCCAAGATCGGAAAGGGGGCGCAAACATTCAGTACTTC.

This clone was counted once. For the CDR3, the DNA is TGTGCCAGCAGCCCGAAGGTAGCGGACCAAGAGACCCAGTACTTC. It is translated as CASSPKVADQETQYF. V usage is TRBV27 and J usage is TRBJ2-5, with D possibly being TRBD2 (6 bases). Trimming removed 6 bases at V and 0 bases at J, with 14 bases between. There are 15 residues in the CDR3. CDR1 is MNHEY and CDR2 is SMNVEV in the germline V gene (reference sequence).

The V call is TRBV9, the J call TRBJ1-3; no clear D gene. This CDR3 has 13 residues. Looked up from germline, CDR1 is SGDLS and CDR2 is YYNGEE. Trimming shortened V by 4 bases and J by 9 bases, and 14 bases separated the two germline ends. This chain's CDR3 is CASSFDPWSTIYF. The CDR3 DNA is TGTGCCAGCAGCTTTGACCCATGGAGCACCATATATTTT.

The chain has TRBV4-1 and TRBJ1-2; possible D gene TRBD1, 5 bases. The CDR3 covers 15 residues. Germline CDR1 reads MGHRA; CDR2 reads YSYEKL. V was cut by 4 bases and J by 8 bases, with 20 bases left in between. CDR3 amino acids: CASSRTATDFFGYTF. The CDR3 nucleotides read TGCGCCAGCAGCCGGACCGCGACAGACTTCTTCGGCTACACCTTC.

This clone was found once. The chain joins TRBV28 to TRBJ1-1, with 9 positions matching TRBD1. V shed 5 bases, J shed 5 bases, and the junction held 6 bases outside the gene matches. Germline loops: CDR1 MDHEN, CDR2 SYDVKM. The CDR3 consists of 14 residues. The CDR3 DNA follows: TGTGCCAGCAGTACCCAGACAGGGGGGACTGAAGCTTTCTTT. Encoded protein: CASSTQTGGTEAFF.

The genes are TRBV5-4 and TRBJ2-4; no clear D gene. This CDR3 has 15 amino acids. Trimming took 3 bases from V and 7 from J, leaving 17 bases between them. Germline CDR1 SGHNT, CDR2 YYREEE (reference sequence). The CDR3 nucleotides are TGTGCCAGCAGCTCGCCTGGCATAATGAGGAACATTCAGTACTTC. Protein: CASSSPGIMRNIQYF.

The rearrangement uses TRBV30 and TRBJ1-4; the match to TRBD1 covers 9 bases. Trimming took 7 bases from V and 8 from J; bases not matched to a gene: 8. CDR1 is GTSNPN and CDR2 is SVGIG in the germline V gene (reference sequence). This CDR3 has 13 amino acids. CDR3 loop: CAFSQGAWEKLFF. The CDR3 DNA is TGTGCCTTTTCACAGGGGGCATGGGAAAAACTGTTTTTT.

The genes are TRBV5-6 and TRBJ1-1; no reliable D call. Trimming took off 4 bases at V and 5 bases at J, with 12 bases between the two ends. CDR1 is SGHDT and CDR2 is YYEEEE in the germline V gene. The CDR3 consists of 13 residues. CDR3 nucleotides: TGTGCCAGCAGCCGGAGGGTGAGAACTGAAGCTTTCTTT. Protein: CASSRRVRTEAFF. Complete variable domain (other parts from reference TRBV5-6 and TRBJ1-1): DAGVTQSPTHLIKTRGQQVTLRCSPKSGHDTVSWYQQALGQGPQFIFQYYEEEERQRGNFPDRFSGHQFPNYSSELNVNALLLGDSALYLCASSRRVRTEAFFGQGTRLTVV.

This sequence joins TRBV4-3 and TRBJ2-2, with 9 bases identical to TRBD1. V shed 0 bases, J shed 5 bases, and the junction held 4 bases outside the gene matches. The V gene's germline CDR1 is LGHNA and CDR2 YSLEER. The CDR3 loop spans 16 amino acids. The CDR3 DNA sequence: TGCGCCAGCAGCCAAGAGGGACAGGGCTGGACCGGGGAGCTGTTTTTT. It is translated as CASSQEGQGWTGELFF.

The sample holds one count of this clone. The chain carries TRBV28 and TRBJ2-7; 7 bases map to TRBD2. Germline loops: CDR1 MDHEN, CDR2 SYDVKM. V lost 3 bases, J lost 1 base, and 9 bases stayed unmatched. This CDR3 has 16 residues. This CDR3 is CASSFLSSGRSYEQYF. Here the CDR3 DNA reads TGTGCCAGCAGTTTCTTATCTAGCGGTAGATCCTACGAGCAGTACTTC.

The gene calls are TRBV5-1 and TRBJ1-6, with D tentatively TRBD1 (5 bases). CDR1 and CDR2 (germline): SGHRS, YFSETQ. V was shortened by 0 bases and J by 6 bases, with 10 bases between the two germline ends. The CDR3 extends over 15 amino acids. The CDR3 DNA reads TGCGCCAGCAGCTTGGCTGAGACAGTTAATTCACCCCTCCACTTT. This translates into CASSLAETVNSPLHF.

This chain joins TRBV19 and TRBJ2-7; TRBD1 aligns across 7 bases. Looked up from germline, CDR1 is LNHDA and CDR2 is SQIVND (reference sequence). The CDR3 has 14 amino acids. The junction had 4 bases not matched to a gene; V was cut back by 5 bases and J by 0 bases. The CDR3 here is CASSPDRSSYEQYF. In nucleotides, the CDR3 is TGTGCCAGTAGTCCGGACAGGAGCTCCTACGAGCAGTACTTC.

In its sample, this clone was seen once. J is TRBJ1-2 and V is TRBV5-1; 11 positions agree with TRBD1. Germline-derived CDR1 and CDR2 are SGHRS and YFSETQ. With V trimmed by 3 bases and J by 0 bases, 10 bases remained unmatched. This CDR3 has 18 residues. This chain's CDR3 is CASSSRRDRGYANYGYTF. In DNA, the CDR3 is TGCGCCAGCAGCTCCCGCCGGGACAGGGGGTATGCTAACTATGGCTACACCTTC.

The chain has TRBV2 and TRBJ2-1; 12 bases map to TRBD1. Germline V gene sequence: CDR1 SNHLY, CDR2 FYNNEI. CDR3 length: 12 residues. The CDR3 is CAKGQGAGEQFF. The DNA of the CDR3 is TGTGCTAAGGGACAGGGGGCTGGTGAGCAGTTCTTC.

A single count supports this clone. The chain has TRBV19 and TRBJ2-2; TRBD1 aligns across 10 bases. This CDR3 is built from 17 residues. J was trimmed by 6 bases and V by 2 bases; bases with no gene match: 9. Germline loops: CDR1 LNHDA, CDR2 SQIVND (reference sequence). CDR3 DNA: TGTGCCAGTAGTATACCTAATACCGGGACAGGGGCCGGGGAGCTGTTTTTT. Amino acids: CASSIPNTGTGAGELFF.

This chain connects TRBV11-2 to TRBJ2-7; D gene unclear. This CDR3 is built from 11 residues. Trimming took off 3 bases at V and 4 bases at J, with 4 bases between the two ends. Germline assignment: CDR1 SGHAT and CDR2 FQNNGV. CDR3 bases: TGTGCCAGCAGCTTCAAATACGAGCAGTACTTC. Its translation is CASSFKYEQYF.

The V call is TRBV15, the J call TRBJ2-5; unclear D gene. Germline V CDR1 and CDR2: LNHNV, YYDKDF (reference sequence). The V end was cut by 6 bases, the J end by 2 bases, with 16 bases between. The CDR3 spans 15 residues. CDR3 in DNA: TGTGCCACCAGGCGGCACGGAACGGCGCAAGAGACCCAGTACTTC. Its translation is CATRRHGTAQETQYF.

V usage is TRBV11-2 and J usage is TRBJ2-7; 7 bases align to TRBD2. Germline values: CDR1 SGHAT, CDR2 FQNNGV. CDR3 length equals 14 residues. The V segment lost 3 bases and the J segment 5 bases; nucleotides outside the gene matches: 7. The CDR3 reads CASSFAPTSDEQYF. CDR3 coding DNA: TGTGCCAGCAGCTTTGCGCCCACTAGCGACGAGCAGTACTTC.

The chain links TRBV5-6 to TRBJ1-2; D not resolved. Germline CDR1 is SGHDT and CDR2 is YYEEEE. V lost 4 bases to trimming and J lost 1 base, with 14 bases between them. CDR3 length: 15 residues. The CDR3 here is CASSPLREGNYGYTF. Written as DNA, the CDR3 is TGTGCCAGCAGCCCGTTACGCGAGGGTAACTATGGCTACACCTTC.

CDR3 DNA sequence: TGTGCCAGCAGCTATTTGGGACAGGGGTCTGCGGGCTACACCTTC. Its translation: CASSYLGQGSAGYTF. The chain joins TRBV7-2 to TRBJ1-2, with 10 bases aligning to TRBD1. Germline V gene sequence: CDR1 SGHTA, CDR2 FQGNSA. The J segment lost 8 bases and the V segment lost 4 bases, leaving 10 bases of the junction unmatched. The CDR3 contains 15 residues. The entire variable domain, with the rest obtained from reference TRBV7-2 and TRBJ1-2, is as follows: GAGVSQSPSNKVTEKGKDVELRCDPISGHTALYWYRQSLGQGLEFLIYFQGNSAPDKSGLPSDRFSAERTGGSVSTLTIQRTQQEDSAVYLCASSYLGQGSAGYTFGSGTRLTVV.

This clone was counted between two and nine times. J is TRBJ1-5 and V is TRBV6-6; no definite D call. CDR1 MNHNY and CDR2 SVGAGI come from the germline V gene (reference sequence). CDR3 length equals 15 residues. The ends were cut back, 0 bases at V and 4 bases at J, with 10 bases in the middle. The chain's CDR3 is CASSYSRGVNQPQHF. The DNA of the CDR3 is TGTGCCAGCAGTTACTCTCGGGGAGTGAATCAGCCCCAGCATTTT.

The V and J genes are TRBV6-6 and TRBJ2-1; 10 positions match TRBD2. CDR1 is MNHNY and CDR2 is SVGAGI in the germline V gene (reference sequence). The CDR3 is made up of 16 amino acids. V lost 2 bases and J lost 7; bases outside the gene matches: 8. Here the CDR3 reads CASSYRAGGPSNEQFF. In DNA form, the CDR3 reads TGTGCCAGCAGTTACAGAGCGGGAGGGCCCTCAAATGAGCAGTTCTTC.